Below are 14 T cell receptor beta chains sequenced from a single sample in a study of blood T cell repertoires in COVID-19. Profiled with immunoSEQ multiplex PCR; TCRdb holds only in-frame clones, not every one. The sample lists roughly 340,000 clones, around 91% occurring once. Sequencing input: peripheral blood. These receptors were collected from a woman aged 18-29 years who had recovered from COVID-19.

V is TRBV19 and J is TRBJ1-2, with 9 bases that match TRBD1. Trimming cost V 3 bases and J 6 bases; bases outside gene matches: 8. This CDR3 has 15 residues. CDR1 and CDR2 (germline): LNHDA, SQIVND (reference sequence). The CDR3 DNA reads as TGTGCCAGTAGTATCTCCGGGACAGGGTGGAATGGCTACACCTTC. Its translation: CASSISGTGWNGYTF.

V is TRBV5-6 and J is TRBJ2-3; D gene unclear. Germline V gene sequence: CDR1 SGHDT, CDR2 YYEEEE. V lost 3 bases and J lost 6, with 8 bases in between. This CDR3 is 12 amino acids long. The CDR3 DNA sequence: TGTGCCAGCAGCTCAACAATGGATACGCAGTATTTT. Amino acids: CASSSTMDTQYF. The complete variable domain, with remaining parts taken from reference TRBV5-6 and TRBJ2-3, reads DAGVTQSPTHLIKTRGQQVTLRCSPKSGHDTVSWYQQALGQGPQFIFQYYEEEERQRGNFPDRFSGHQFPNYSSELNVNALLLGDSALYLCASSSTMDTQYFGPGTRLTVL.

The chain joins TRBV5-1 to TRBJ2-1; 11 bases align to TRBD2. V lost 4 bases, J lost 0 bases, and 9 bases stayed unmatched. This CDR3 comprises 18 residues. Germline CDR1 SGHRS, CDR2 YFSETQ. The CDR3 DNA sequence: TGCGCCAGCAGCCGCGGACTAGCGGGCACCAGCTCCTACAATGAGCAGTTCTTC. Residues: CASSRGLAGTSSYNEQFF.

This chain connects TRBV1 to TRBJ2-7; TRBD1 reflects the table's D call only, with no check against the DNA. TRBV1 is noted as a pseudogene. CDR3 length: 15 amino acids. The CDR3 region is CTSSQVRQLSYEQYV. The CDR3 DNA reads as TGCACCAGCAGCCAAGTTAGACAGCTTAGTTACGAGCAGTACGTC.

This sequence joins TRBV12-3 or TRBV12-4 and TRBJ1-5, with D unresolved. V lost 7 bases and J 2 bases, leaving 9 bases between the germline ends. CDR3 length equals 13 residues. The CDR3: CASTMLGNQPQHF. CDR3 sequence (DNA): TGTGCCAGCACCATGTTAGGCAATCAGCCCCAGCATTTT.

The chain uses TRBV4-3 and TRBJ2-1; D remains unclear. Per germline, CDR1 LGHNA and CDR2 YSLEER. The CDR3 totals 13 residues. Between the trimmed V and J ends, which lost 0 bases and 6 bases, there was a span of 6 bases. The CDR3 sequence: CASSQDPSNEQFF. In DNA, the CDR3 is TGCGCCAGCAGCCAAGATCCTAGCAATGAGCAGTTCTTC.

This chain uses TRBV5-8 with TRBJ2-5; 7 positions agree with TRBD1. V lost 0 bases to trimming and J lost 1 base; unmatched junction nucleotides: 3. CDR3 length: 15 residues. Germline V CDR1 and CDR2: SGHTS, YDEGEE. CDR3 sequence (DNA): TGTGCCAGCAGCTTGGGACAGGGCACCCAAGAGACCCAGTACTTC. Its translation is CASSLGQGTQETQYF. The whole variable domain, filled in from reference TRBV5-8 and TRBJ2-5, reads EAGVTQSPTHLIKTRGQQATLRCSPISGHTSVYWYQQALGLGLQFLLWYDEGEERNRGNFPPRFSGRQFPNYSSELNVNALELEDSALYLCASSLGQGTQETQYFGPGTRLLVL.

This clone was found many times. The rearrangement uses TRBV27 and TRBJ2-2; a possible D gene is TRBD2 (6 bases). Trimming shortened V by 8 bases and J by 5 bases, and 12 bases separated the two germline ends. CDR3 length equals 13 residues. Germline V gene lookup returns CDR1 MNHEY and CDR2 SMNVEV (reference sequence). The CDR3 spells CASGQLATGELFF. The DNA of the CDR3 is TGTGCCAGCGGACAACTAGCAACCGGGGAGCTGTTTTTT.

The CDR3 sequence is CASGFRGADTEAFF. Here the CDR3 DNA reads TGTGCTAGTGGTTTCCGGGGGGCTGACACTGAAGCTTTCTTT. The chain combines TRBV12-5 with TRBJ1-1; D perhaps matches TRBD1 (6 bases). Germline assignment: CDR1 LGHNT and CDR2 FRNRAP. This CDR3 is built from 14 residues. V was pared by 3 bases and J by 3 bases, with 11 bases between.

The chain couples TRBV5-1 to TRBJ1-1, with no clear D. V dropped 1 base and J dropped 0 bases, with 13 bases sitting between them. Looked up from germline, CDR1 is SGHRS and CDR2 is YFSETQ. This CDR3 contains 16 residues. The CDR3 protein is CASSLRQADMNTEAFF. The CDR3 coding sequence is TGCGCCAGCAGCTTGCGTCAGGCAGACATGAACACTGAAGCTTTCTTT.

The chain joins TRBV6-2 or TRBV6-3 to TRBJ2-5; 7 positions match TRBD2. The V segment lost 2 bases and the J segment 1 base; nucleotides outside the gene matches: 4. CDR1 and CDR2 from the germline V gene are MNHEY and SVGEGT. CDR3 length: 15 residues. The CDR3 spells CASSYGAGVQETQYF. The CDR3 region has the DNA TGTGCCAGCAGTTACGGGGCGGGGGTCCAAGAGACCCAGTACTTC.

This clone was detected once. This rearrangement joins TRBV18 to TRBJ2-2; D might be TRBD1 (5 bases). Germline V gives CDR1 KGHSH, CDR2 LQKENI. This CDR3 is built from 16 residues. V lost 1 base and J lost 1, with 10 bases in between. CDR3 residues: CASSPQAQENTGELFF. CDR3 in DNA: TGTGCCAGCTCACCACAGGCACAGGAGAACACCGGGGAGCTGTTTTTT. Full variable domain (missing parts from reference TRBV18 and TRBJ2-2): NAGVMQNPRHLVRRRGQEARLRCSPMKGHSHVYWYRQLPEEGLKFMVYLQKENIIDESGMPKERFSAEFPKEGPSILRIQQVVRGDSAAYFCASSPQAQENTGELFFGEGSRLTVL.

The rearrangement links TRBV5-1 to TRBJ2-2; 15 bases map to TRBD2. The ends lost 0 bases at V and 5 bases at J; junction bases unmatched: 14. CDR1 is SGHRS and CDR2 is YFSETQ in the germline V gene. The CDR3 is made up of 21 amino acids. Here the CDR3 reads CASSLVGLGLAGGRPTGELFF. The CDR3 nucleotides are TGCGCCAGCAGCTTGGTGGGTCTTGGACTAGCGGGAGGGCGACCAACCGGGGAGCTGTTTTTT.

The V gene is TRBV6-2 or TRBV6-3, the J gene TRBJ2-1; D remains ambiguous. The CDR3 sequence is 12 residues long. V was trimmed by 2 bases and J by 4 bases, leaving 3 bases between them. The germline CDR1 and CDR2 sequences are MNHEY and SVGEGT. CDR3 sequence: CASSYPYNEQFF. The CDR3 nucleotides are TGTGCCAGCAGTTACCCGTACAATGAGCAGTTCTTC.